The 11 T cell receptor beta chains presented below share a single source sample, sequenced in a study of CD8 T cells in ankylosing spondylitis. Each CDR3 protein is one row after TCRdb ran MiXCR on the 5' RACE reads. Among some 130,000 distinct CDR3 sequences listed, approximately 10% were seen once. The sample consisted of blood, either unsorted or a sorted T cell fraction (not recorded which). The receptors come from a female donor with ankylosing spondylitis or in good health (not recorded which).

The chain uses TRBV29-1 and TRBJ1-3; tentatively, D is TRBD1 (5 bases). In germline, CDR1 is SQVTM, CDR2 ANQGSEA. With 0 bases removed from V and 0 bases from J, the gap between germline ends came to 21 bases. CDR3 length: 19 residues. The CDR3 sequence: CSVEERNGRGMASGNTIYF. CDR3 coding DNA: TGCAGCGTTGAAGAAAGAAACGGTCGGGGGATGGCCTCTGGAAACACCATATATTTT. Full variable domain (remainder filled in from reference TRBV29-1 and TRBJ1-3): SAVISQKPSRDICQRGTSLTIQCQVDSQVTMMFWYRQQPGQSLTLIATANQGSEATYESGFVIDKFPISRPNLTFSTLTVSNMSPEDSSIYLCSVEERNGRGMASGNTIYFGEGSWLTVV.

This clonotype showed up many times. The chain carries TRBV11-1 and TRBJ2-1, with D unclear. CDR1 SGHAT and CDR2 FQDESV come from the germline V gene (reference sequence). V gave up 2 bases and J gave up 0 bases, with 17 bases separating them. The CDR3 loop spans 18 amino acids. CDR3 sequence reads: CASSLSPGQSSSYNEQFF. The CDR3 DNA follows: TGTGCCAGCAGCTTATCGCCCGGGCAATCAAGCTCCTACAATGAGCAGTTCTTC. Variable domain in full (rest from reference TRBV11-1 and TRBJ2-1): EAEVAQSPRYKITEKSQAVAFWCDPISGHATLYWYRQILGQGPELLVQFQDESVVDDSQLPKDRFSAERLKGVDSTLKIQPAELGDSAMYLCASSLSPGQSSSYNEQFFGPGTRLTVL.

This chain links TRBV12-3 or TRBV12-4 with TRBJ1-2; D might be TRBD1 (6 bases). The CDR3 runs 13 residues. V was shortened by 8 bases and J by 4 bases, with 14 bases between the two germline ends. This chain's CDR3 is CASHETGTYGYTF. DNA for the CDR3: TGTGCCAGCCACGAAACAGGGACCTATGGCTACACCTTC.

The V gene is TRBV12-3 or TRBV12-4, the J gene TRBJ2-1; weak D call: TRBD2 (5 bases). Deletions cut 4 bases from V and 6 bases from J, with 16 bases between. The CDR3 loop spans 15 amino acids. CDR3 sequence (DNA): TGTGCCAGCAGTTCCGAGGCGGGTCTGGCCAATGAGCAGTTCTTC. It codes for CASSSEAGLANEQFF.

In its sample, this clonotype was seen many times. The chain employs TRBV20-1 and TRBJ1-1; a weak D match, TRBD1 (6 bases). The germline V and J ends were trimmed by 0 bases and 4 bases, with 9 bases remaining between them. This CDR3 comprises 13 residues. In germline, CDR1 is DFQATT, CDR2 SNEGSKA (reference sequence). CDR3 loop: CSARDQTGTEAFF. CDR3 coding DNA: TGCAGTGCTAGAGATCAGACAGGCACTGAAGCTTTCTTT.

The chain is built from TRBV12-3 or TRBV12-4 and TRBJ1-2, with D maybe TRBD1 (6 bases). V was shortened by 2 bases and J by 6 bases, with 10 bases between the two germline ends. The CDR3 consists of 13 residues. The CDR3: CASSLNGGDGYTF. The CDR3 nucleotides read TGTGCCAGCAGTTTAAATGGGGGCGATGGCTACACCTTC.

This clonotype was counted at least ten times. This chain connects TRBV12-3 or TRBV12-4 to TRBJ2-5; D gene uncertain. CDR3 length: 14 residues. Trimming shortened V by 3 bases and J by 1 base, and 9 bases separated the two germline ends. The CDR3 protein is CASSLGGSQETQYF. CDR3 sequence (DNA): TGTGCCAGCAGTTTGGGCGGCAGCCAAGAGACCCAGTACTTC.

This clonotype has more than one count but fewer than ten. The rearrangement links TRBV7-2 to TRBJ2-3, with 12 bases lining up with TRBD2. Germline lookup yields CDR1 SGHTA and CDR2 FQGNSA. The CDR3 covers 17 residues. The junction had 14 bases not matched to a gene; V was cut back by 4 bases and J by 9 bases. Written as DNA, the CDR3 is TGTGCCAGCAGCTCCCTAGGCGCGGCTAGCGGGAGGGAAACGCAGTATTTT. Translating gives CASSSLGAASGRETQYF.

This clonotype was observed many times. The V gene is TRBV20-1, the J gene TRBJ1-4, with 7 bases lining up with TRBD1. The CDR3 has 15 residues. Germline CDR1 is DFQATT and CDR2 is SNEGSKA (reference sequence). V lost 2 bases and J lost 5; bases outside the gene matches: 8. This CDR3 reads CSARPLDRPNEKLFF. Here the CDR3 DNA reads TGCAGTGCTAGACCATTGGACAGGCCGAATGAAAAACTGTTTTTT.

At least ten counts were recorded for this clonotype. V gene TRBV20-1 combines with J gene TRBJ1-1; D is undetermined. V lost 3 bases and J lost 1, with 12 bases in between. The CDR3 runs to 14 residues. Looked up from germline, CDR1 is DFQATT and CDR2 is SNEGSKA (reference sequence). Here the CDR3 DNA reads TGCAGTGCTAGTCGCGGACCCCAGAACACTGAAGCTTTCTTT. Its translation: CSASRGPQNTEAFF.

This clonotype was counted ten times or more. The J gene is TRBJ1-2, the V gene TRBV14; a possible D gene is TRBD1 (5 bases). V lost 4 bases and J 8 bases, leaving 11 bases between the germline ends. This CDR3 contains 12 residues. Germline CDR1 and CDR2: SGHDN and FVKESK. For the CDR3, the DNA is TGTGCCAGCAGCCCTCGATGGGGGGGCTACACCTTC. It encodes CASSPRWGGYTF. Variable domain in full (rest from reference TRBV14 and TRBJ1-2): EAGVTQFPSHSVIEKGQTVTLRCDPISGHDNLYWYRRVMGKEIKFLLHFVKESKQDESGMPNNRFLAERTGGTYSTLKVQPAELEDSGVYFCASSPRWGGYTFGSGTRLTVV.